A single count supports the clone carrying this T cell receptor (beta chain). The antigen remains unidentified. The data derive from a study of cytomegalovirus exposure and HLA in healthy donors. Study in general: Researchers previously reported finding about 110 million unique TCR beta sequences from approximately 190 million T cells.

V was cut by 8 bases and J by 6 bases, with 16 bases left in between. Germline V gene data show CDR1 as WSHSY and CDR2 as SAAADI. The CDR3 loop spans 13 amino acids. The study's findings and limits: Later analysis placed DRB1 highest and HLA-C lowest in TCR association rates, which differed by HLA locus. The classifier was said to identify cytomegalovirus status with high specificity and sensitivity.

Vbeta (60) and Jbeta (13) primers were used in the PCR. Repertoires were generated with immunoSEQ multiplex PCR, while TCRdb's copy carries only in-frame clones and drops some. The top ten clones hold about 1.3% of a sample with 160,000 or so clones, 80% of them seen once. The chain combines TRBV10-2 with TRBJ1-1; a weak D match, TRBD1 (5 bases). The sample comprised PBMCs. The receptor was isolated from a woman aged 45-65 years in good health and CMV-seronegative. The CDR3 coding sequence is TGCGCCAGCCAGGCAGGGTTCGATCCTGAAGCTTTCTTT. It yields the protein CASQAGFDPEAFF.